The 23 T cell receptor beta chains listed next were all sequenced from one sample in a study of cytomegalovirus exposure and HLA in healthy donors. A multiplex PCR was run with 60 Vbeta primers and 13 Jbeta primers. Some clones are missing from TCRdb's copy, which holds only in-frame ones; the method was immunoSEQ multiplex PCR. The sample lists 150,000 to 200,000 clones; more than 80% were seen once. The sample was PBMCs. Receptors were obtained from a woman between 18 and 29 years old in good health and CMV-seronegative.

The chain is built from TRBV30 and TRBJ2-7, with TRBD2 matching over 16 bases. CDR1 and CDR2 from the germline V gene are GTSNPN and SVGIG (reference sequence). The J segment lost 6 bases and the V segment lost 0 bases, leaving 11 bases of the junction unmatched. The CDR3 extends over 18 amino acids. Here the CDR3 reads CAWSVIRGTSGRGREQYF. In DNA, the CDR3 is TGTGCCTGGAGTGTAATCCGGGGGACTAGCGGGAGGGGACGCGAGCAGTACTTC.

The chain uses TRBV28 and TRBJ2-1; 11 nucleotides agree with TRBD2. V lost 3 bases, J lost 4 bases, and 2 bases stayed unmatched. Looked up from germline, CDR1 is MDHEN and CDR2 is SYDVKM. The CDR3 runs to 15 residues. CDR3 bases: TGTGCCAGCAGTTTCGGGACTAGCGGATACAATGAGCAGTTCTTC. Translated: CASSFGTSGYNEQFF.

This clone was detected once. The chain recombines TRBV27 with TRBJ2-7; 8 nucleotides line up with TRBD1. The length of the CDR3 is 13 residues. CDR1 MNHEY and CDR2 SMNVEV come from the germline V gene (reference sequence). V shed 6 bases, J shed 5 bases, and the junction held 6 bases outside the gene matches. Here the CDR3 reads CASRSRGQHEQYF. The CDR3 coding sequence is TGTGCCAGCAGGTCCAGGGGGCAACACGAGCAGTACTTC.

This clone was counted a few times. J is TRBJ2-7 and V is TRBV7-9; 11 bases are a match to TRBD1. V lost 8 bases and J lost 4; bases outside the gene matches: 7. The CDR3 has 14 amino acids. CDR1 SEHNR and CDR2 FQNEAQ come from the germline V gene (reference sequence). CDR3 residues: CASSSGTGGYEQYF. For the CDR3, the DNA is TGTGCCAGCTCATCCGGGACAGGGGGTTACGAGCAGTACTTC. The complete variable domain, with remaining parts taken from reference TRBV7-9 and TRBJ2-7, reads DTGVSQNPRHKITKRGQNVTFRCDPISEHNRLYWYRQTLGQGPEFLTYFQNEAQLEKSRLLSDRFSAERPKGSFSTLEIQRTEQGDSAMYLCASSSGTGGYEQYFGPGTRLTVT.

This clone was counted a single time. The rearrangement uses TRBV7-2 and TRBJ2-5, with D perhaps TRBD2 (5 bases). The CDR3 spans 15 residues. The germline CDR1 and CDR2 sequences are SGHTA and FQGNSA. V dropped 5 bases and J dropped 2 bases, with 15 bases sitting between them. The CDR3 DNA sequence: TGTGCCAGCAGCCGAGCGGCAGCGATACAAGAGACCCAGTACTTC. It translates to CASSRAAAIQETQYF.

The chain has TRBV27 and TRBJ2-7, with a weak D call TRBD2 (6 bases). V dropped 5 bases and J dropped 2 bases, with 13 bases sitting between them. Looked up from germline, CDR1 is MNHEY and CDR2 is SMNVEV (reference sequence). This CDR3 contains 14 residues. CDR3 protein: CASSPGTATYEQYF. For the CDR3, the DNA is TGTGCCAGCAGTCCCGGGACTGCAACCTACGAGCAGTACTTC.

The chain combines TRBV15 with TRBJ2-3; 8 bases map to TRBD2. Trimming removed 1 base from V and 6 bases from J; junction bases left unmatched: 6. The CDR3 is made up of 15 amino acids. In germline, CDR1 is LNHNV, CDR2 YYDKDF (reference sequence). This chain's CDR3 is CATSRVREGSDTQYF. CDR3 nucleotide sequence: TGTGCCACCAGCAGAGTACGGGAGGGGTCGGATACGCAGTATTTT.

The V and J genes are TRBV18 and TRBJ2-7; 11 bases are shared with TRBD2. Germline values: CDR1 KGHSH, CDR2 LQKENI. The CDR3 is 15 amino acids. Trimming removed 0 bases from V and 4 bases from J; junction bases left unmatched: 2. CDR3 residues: CASSPPTSGTYEQYF. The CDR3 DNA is TGTGCCAGCTCACCACCGACTAGCGGGACTTACGAGCAGTACTTC.

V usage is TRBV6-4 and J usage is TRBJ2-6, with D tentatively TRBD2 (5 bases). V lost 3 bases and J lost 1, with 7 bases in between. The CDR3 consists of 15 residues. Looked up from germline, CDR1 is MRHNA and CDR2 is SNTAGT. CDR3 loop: CASSERVSGANVLTF. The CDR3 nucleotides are TGTGCCAGCAGTGAGAGGGTATCTGGGGCCAACGTCCTGACTTTC.

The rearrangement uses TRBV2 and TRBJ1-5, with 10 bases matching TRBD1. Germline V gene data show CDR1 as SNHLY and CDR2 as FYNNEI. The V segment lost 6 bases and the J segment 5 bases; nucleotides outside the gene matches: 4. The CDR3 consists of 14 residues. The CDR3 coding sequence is TGTGCCAGCAGCGAGACAGGGGGCCATCAGCCCCAGCATTTT. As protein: CASSETGGHQPQHF.

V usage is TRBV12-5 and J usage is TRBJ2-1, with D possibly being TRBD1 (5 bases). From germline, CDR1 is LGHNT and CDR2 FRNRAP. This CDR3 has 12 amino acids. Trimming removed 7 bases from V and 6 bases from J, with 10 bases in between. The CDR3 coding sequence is TGTGCTAGTGCCCCCGACAGCAATGAGCAGTTCTTC. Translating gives CASAPDSNEQFF. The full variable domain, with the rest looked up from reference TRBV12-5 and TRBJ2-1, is DARVTQTPRHKVTEMGQEVTMRCQPILGHNTVFWYRQTMMQGLELLAYFRNRAPLDDSGMPKDRFSAEMPDATLATLKIQPSEPRDSAVYFCASAPDSNEQFFGPGTRLTVL.

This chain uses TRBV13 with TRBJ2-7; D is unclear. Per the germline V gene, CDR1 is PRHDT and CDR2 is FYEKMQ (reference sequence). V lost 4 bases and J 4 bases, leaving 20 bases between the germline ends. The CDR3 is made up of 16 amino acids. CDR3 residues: CASSSGTSRVPYEQYF. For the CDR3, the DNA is TGTGCCAGCAGCTCCGGAACCAGCCGGGTACCTTACGAGCAGTACTTC.

CDR3 region: CASSKIGADGKNIQYF. DNA of the CDR3: TGTGCCAGCAGCAAAATAGGGGCTGACGGCAAAAACATTCAGTACTTC. The chain has TRBV21-1 and TRBJ2-4; no check of the table's D call, TRBD1, against the DNA was made. TRBV21-1 is annotated as a pseudogene. The CDR3 has 16 residues.

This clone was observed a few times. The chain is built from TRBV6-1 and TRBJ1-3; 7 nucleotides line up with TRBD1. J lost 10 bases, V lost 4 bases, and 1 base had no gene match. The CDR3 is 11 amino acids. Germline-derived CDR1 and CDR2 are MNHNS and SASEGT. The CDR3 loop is CASSGDRTIYF. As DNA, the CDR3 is TGTGCCAGCAGTGGGGACAGAACCATATATTTT.

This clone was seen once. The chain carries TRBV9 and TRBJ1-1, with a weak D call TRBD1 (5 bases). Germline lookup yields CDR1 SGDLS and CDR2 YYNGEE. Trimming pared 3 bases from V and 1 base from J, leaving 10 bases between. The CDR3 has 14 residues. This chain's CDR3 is CASSDQGRNTEAFF. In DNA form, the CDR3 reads TGTGCCAGCAGCGATCAGGGAAGGAACACTGAAGCTTTCTTT.

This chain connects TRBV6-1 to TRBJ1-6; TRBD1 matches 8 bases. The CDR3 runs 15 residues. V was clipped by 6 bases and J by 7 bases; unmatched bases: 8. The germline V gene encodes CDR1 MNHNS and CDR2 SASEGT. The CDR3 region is CASRKPTGENSPLHF. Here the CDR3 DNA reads TGTGCCAGCAGGAAGCCGACAGGGGAGAATTCACCCCTCCACTTT.

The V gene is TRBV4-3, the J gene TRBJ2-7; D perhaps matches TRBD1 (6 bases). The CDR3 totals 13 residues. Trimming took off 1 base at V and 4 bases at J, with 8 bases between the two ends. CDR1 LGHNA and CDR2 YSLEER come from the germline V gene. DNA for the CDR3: TGCGCCAGCAGCCAAGTGAGGGGGTACGAGCAGTACTTC. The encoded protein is CASSQVRGYEQYF.

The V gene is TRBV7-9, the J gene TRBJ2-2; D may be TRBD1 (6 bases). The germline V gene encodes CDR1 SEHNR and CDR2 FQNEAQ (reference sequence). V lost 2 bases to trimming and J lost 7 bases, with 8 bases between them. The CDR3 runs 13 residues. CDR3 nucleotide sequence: TGTGCCAGCAGCTTACCCAGGGGCGGGGAGCTGTTTTTT. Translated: CASSLPRGGELFF.

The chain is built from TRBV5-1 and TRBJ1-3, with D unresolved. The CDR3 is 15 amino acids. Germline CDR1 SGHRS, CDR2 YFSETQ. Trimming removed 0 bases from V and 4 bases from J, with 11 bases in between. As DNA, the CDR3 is TGCGCCAGCAGCTTGGAGGCGGGCGCCGGAAACACCATATATTTT. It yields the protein CASSLEAGAGNTIYF. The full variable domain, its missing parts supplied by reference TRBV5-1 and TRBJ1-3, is KAGVTQTPRYLIKTRGQQVTLSCSPISGHRSVSWYQQTPGQGLQFLFEYFSETQRNKGNFPGRFSGRQFSNSRSEMNVSTLELGDSALYLCASSLEAGAGNTIYFGEGSWLTVV.

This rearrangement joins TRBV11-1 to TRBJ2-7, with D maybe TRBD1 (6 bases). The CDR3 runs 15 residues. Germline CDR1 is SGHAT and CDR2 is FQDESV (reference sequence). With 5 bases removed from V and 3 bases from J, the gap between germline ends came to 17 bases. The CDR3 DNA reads TGTGCCAGCAGCCACGAAGAGGGGGTCCGCTACGAGCAGTACTTC. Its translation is CASSHEEGVRYEQYF.

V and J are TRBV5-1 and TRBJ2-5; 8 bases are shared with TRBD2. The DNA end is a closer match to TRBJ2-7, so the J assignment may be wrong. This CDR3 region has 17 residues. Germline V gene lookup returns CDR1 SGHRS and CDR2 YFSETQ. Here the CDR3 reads CASSLAATSGFTYEQYF. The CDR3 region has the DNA TGCGCCAGCAGCTTGGCCGCAACTAGCGGTTTCACTTACGAGCAGTACTTC.

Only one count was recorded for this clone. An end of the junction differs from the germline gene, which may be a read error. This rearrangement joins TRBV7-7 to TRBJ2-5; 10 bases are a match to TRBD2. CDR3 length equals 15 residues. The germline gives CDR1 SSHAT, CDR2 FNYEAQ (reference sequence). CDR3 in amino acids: CASSLASGSLETQYF. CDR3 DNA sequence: TGTGCTAGCAGCTTAGCTAGCGGGAGCTTAGAGACCCAGTACTTC.

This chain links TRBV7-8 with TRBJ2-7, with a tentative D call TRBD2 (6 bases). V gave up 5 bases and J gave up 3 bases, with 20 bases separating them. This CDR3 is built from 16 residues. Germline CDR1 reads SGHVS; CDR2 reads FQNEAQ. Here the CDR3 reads CASSLRGGSGLYEQYF. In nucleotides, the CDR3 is TGTGCCAGCAGCCTCCGGGGTGGTAGCGGACTCTACGAGCAGTACTTC.